This passage covers 21 T cell receptor beta chains from one sample sequenced in a study of cytomegalovirus exposure and HLA in healthy donors. In the PCR, 60 Vbeta and 13 Jbeta primers were used. Produced via immunoSEQ multiplex PCR; TCRdb's table is partial and in-frame only. Altogether 170,000 or so clones are present, under 85% being singletons, with the ten largest covering 2.9%. What was sequenced was PBMCs. These receptors were collected from a male donor in good health and CMV-seronegative.

In regard to this clone: This same CDR3 is encoded by further DNA sequences in the sample. The J gene is TRBJ2-7, the V gene TRBV7-2; no definite D call. The germline V gene encodes CDR1 SGHTA and CDR2 FQGNSA. CDR3 length: 12 residues. V was trimmed by 3 bases and J by 0 bases, leaving 3 bases between them. The CDR3 coding sequence is TGTGCCAGCAGCTTTAGCTCCTACGAGCAGTACTTC. Translated: CASSFSSYEQYF.

The count of this clone is one. The rearrangement links TRBV11-2 to TRBJ2-1, with 10 bases aligning to TRBD2. The CDR3 consists of 15 residues. The V gene end was trimmed by 5 bases and the J gene end by 7 bases; junction bases not matched to a gene: 8. Germline V gives CDR1 SGHAT, CDR2 FQNNGV. The CDR3 spells CASSTPGLAWNEQFF. In nucleotides, the CDR3 is TGTGCCAGCAGCACCCCGGGACTAGCGTGGAATGAGCAGTTCTTC.

This chain connects TRBV29-1 to TRBJ2-1, with 9 bases lining up with TRBD2. This CDR3 region has 14 residues. Germline V gene sequence: CDR1 SQVTM, CDR2 ANQGSEA. V was pared by 6 bases and J by 8 bases, with 11 bases of the junction left unmatched. The DNA for the CDR3 is TGCAGCGTGGCGGGGCTAGCGGGAAGGGATGAGCAGTTCTTC. Protein sequence: CSVAGLAGRDEQFF.

This clone was seen only a few times. This chain uses TRBV4-1 with TRBJ2-1, with 9 positions matching TRBD2. J was trimmed by 8 bases and V by 0 bases; bases with no gene match: 8. The CDR3 has 16 residues. Looked up from germline, CDR1 is MGHRA and CDR2 is YSYEKL. DNA of the CDR3: TGCGCCAGCAGCCAAGATTGGTCGGTAGCGGGGGATGAGCAGTTCTTC. This encodes CASSQDWSVAGDEQFF.

Only a few counts were recorded for this clone. The gene calls are TRBV5-4 and TRBJ1-3; D might be TRBD1 (5 bases). Per germline, CDR1 SGHNT and CDR2 YYREEE (reference sequence). The CDR3 totals 14 residues. V lost 1 base and J lost 2, with 7 bases in between. The CDR3 DNA sequence: TGTGCCAGCAGCTTGAAAGGGGCTGGAAACACCATATATTTT. It translates to CASSLKGAGNTIYF.

This sequence joins TRBV7-2 and TRBJ2-3; D is uncertain. Trimming took 3 bases from V and 14 from J, leaving 15 bases between them. The germline gives CDR1 SGHTA, CDR2 FQGNSA. CDR3 size: 12 residues. CDR3 in DNA: TGTGCCAGCAGCTTTTTCCCCCCTCAAGCGTATTTT. Its translation is CASSFFPPQAYF.

The J gene is TRBJ1-3, the V gene TRBV11-3; D is perhaps TRBD1 (6 bases). CDR1 and CDR2 (germline): SGHNT, YENEEA. CDR3 size: 15 residues. V was cut by 4 bases and J by 1 base, with 11 bases left in between. CDR3 DNA: TGTGCCAGCAGCTCCGGACAGCCGTCTGGAAACACCATATATTTT. It encodes CASSSGQPSGNTIYF.

This clone was recorded only once. The chain links TRBV28 to TRBJ2-7; tentative D call: TRBD1 (7 bases). This CDR3 is built from 17 residues. V was clipped by 5 bases and J by 3 bases, with 23 bases between them. CDR1 is MDHEN and CDR2 is SYDVKM in the germline V gene. In DNA form, the CDR3 reads TGTGCCAGCAGTACCCTCGGGGCGGGACAGAGATTCTACGAGCAGTACTTC. It is translated as CASSTLGAGQRFYEQYF.

This clone was observed a few times. The chain has TRBV6-1 and TRBJ1-5, with D perhaps matching TRBD1 (5 bases). The germline gives CDR1 MNHNS, CDR2 SASEGT. CDR3 size: 14 residues. The ends were cut back, 7 bases at V and 5 bases at J, with 15 bases in the middle. The CDR3 coding sequence is TGTGCCAGCATGGGACTTCTAGGCGATCAGCCCCAGCATTTT. Amino acids: CASMGLLGDQPQHF.

V is TRBV4-2 and J is TRBJ2-3; 10 bases agree with TRBD2. This CDR3 has 15 amino acids. Germline assignment: CDR1 LGHNA and CDR2 YNFKEQ. After removal of 4 bases from V and 10 bases from J, the junction contained 11 bases not matched to a gene. Here the CDR3 DNA reads TGTGCCAGCAGCCTAGAGCCGGGACTAGCGTTTCCGCAGTATTTT. Protein sequence: CASSLEPGLAFPQYF.

This chain connects TRBV5-1 to TRBJ2-7, with 11 bases matching TRBD2. The CDR3 spans 14 residues. Trimming took 6 bases from V and 6 from J; bases not matched to a gene: 8. CDR1 is SGHRS, CDR2 YFSETQ, per germline. CDR3 residues: CASTGTSGRGEQYF. CDR3 coding DNA: TGCGCCAGCACCGGGACTAGCGGTCGAGGCGAGCAGTACTTC.

The gene calls are TRBV5-1 and TRBJ2-3; the match to TRBD1 covers 8 bases. From germline, CDR1 is SGHRS and CDR2 YFSETQ. CDR3 size: 14 residues. With V trimmed by 3 bases and J by 2 bases, 2 bases remained unmatched. CDR3: CASSWTGFTDTQYF. The CDR3 coding sequence is TGCGCCAGCAGCTGGACAGGGTTCACAGATACGCAGTATTTT.

The CDR3 is CASSLVGIGRAYNEQFF. CDR3 DNA: TGTGCCAGCAGCCTTGTGGGTATCGGGAGGGCCTACAATGAGCAGTTCTTC. This sequence joins TRBV5-6 and TRBJ2-1; 8 nucleotides align to TRBD2. V lost 4 bases and J lost 2; bases outside the gene matches: 11. Germline values: CDR1 SGHDT, CDR2 YYEEEE. The CDR3 loop spans 17 amino acids.

V and J are TRBV5-1 and TRBJ1-4; no definite D call. Germline lookup yields CDR1 SGHRS and CDR2 YFSETQ. The CDR3 is made up of 14 amino acids. The V and J ends lost 3 bases and 2 bases respectively, with 8 bases between them. CDR3 protein: CASSYTQTNEKLFF. The CDR3 DNA reads as TGCGCCAGCAGCTATACACAGACTAATGAAAAACTGTTTTTT. Filled out from reference TRBV5-1 and TRBJ1-4, the complete variable domain reads KAGVTQTPRYLIKTRGQQVTLSCSPISGHRSVSWYQQTPGQGLQFLFEYFSETQRNKGNFPGRFSGRQFSNSRSEMNVSTLELGDSALYLCASSYTQTNEKLFFGSGTQLSVL.

V gene TRBV10-3 combines with J gene TRBJ2-7; the match to TRBD1 covers 8 bases. Losses at the gene ends were 7 bases for V and 0 bases for J; bases not matched to a gene: 8. CDR1 is ENHRY and CDR2 is SYGVKD in the germline V gene. The CDR3 runs 15 residues. The CDR3 bases are TGTGCCATCACCTCGGACAGGGAGGCCTCCTACGAGCAGTACTTC. Protein sequence: CAITSDREASYEQYF.

The gene calls are TRBV23-1 and TRBJ1-6, with 7 nucleotides matching TRBD1. TRBV23-1 has ORF status, its function being uncertain. The CDR3 covers 13 residues. V was clipped by 6 bases and J by 11 bases; unmatched bases: 7. Written as DNA, the CDR3 is TGCGCCAGCAGAGGGACAGCACCCACACCCCTCCACTTT. Protein sequence: CASRGTAPTPLHF.

J is TRBJ1-5 and V is TRBV29-1; D gene ambiguous. The germline gives CDR1 SQVTM, CDR2 ANQGSEA. V lost 4 bases to trimming and J lost 1 base, with 11 bases between them. The CDR3 length is 14 residues. The CDR3 sequence is CSVGQAGSNQPQHF. Here the CDR3 DNA reads TGCAGCGTTGGTCAGGCAGGAAGCAATCAGCCCCAGCATTTT.

This clone was observed a few times. The chain has TRBV11-2 and TRBJ1-5; possibly TRBD1 for D (6 bases). Trimming took 5 bases from V and 6 from J, leaving 23 bases between them. The CDR3 loop spans 17 amino acids. CDR1 and CDR2 from the germline V gene are SGHAT and FQNNGV. The CDR3 region is CASSPGGGGEISQPQHF. The CDR3 DNA is TGTGCCAGCAGCCCCGGAGGGGGGGGCGAGATTAGTCAGCCCCAGCATTTT.

This sequence joins TRBV2 and TRBJ1-2; D call uncertain. Germline V gene sequence: CDR1 SNHLY, CDR2 FYNNEI. Trimming cost V 0 bases and J 3 bases, with 11 bases left between them. This CDR3 is built from 15 residues. CDR3 residues: CASSEALVRYYGYTF. In DNA form, the CDR3 reads TGTGCCAGCAGTGAAGCGCTTGTCAGATACTATGGCTACACCTTC.

The J gene is TRBJ2-5, the V gene TRBV7-2; 7 bases map to TRBD1. Per the germline V gene, CDR1 is SGHTA and CDR2 is FQGNSA. There are 13 residues in the CDR3. Losses at the gene ends were 6 bases for V and 5 bases for J; bases not matched to a gene: 6. The CDR3: CASRLTGVETQYF. In nucleotides, the CDR3 is TGTGCCAGCAGGCTTACAGGGGTGGAGACCCAGTACTTC.

The chain employs TRBV2 and TRBJ2-4, with D possibly being TRBD2 (5 bases). In germline, CDR1 is SNHLY, CDR2 FYNNEI. The CDR3 has 17 amino acids. The ends were cut back, 1 base at V and 0 bases at J, with 13 bases in the middle. The DNA for the CDR3 is TGTGCCAGCAGTGAAGTGACTGGTGGGAGAGCCAAAAACATTCAGTACTTC. Protein product: CASSEVTGGRAKNIQYF.